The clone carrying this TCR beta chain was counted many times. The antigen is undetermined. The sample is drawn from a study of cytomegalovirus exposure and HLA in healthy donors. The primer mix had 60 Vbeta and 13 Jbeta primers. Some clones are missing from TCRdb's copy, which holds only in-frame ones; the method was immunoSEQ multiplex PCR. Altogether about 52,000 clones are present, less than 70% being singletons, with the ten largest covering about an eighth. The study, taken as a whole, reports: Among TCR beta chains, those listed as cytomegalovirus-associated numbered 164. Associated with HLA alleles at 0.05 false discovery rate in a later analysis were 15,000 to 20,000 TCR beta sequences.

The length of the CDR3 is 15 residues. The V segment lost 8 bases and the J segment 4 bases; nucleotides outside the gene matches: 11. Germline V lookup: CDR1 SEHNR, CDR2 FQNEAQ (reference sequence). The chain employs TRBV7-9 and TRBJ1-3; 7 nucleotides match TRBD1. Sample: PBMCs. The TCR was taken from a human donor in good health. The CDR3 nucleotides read TGTGCCAGCGGCGATGTACAGGGGAAAGGAAACACCATATATTTT. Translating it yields CASGDVQGKGNTIYF.